This T cell receptor beta chain was captured by sequencing in a study of blood T cell repertoires in COVID-19. Authors' methods: How many nucleated cells were present was estimated from reference gene primer amplification. The protocol was immunoSEQ multiplex PCR, while the TCRdb copy is restricted to in-frame clones and leaves out a portion. That table is the source of V, J and clone size, and D and trimming were worked out from the DNA. The table lists 300,000 to 450,000 clones, roughly 85% of them singletons. Sample: peripheral blood. This TCR derives from a woman aged 18-29 years with acute or convalescent COVID-19.

The CDR3: CASSVGEAYNEQFF. The DNA of the CDR3 is TGTGCCAGCAGCGTAGGAGAAGCCTACAATGAGCAGTTCTTC. The chain combines TRBV9 with TRBJ2-1; D remains unclear. This CDR3 region has 14 residues. The V gene's germline CDR1 is SGDLS and CDR2 YYNGEE. Deletions cut 0 bases from V and 2 bases from J, with 6 bases between.